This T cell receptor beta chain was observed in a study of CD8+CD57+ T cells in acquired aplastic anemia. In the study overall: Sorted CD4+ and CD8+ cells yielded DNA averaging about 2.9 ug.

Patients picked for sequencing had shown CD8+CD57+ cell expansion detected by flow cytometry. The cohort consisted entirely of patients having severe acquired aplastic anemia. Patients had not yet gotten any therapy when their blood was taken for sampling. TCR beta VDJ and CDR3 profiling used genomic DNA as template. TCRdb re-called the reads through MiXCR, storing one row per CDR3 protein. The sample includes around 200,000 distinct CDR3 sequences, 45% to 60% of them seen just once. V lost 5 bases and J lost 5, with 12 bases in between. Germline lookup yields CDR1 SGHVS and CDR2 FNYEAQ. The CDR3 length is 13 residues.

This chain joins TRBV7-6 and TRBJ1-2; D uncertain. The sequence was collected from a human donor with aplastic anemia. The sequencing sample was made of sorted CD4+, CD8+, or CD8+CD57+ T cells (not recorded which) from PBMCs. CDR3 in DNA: TGTGCCAGCAGCACCTTAGACTCGTATGGCTACACCTTC. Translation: CASSTLDSYGYTF.